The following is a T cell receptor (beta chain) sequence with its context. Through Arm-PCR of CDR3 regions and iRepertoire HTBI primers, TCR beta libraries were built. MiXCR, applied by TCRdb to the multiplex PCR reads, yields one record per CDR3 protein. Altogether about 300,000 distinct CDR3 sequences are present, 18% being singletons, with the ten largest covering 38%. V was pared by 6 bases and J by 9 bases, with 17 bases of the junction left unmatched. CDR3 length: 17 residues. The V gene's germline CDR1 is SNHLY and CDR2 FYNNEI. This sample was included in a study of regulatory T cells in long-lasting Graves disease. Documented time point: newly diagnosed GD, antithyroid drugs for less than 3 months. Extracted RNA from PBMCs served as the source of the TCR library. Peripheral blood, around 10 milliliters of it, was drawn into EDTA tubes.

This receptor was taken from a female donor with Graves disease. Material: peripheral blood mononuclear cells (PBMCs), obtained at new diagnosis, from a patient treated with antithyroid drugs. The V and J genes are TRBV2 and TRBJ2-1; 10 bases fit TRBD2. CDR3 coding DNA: TGTGCCAGCAGCGTAGGATTAGGGCTAGCGGGAGTTGGTGAGCAGTTCTTC. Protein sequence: CASSVGLGLAGVGEQFF.